The 23 T cell receptor beta chains in this list originate from one sample, sequenced in a study of cytomegalovirus exposure and HLA in healthy donors. 60 Vbeta and 13 Jbeta primers were used in PCR. Clones were sequenced by immunoSEQ multiplex PCR, and TCRdb holds only the in-frame ones, with some missing. This sample has 110,000 to 150,000 clones, with about 70% found just once. Material: PBMCs. The receptors were sampled from a man aged 55-75 years in good health and CMV-seronegative.

The chain is built from TRBV27 and TRBJ2-5, with 7 positions matching TRBD1. The V and J ends lost 8 bases and 3 bases, in that order; junction bases with no gene match: 9. This CDR3 contains 14 residues. Germline CDR1 is MNHEY and CDR2 is SMNVEV (reference sequence). The CDR3 protein is CASGPDRVEETQYF. In nucleotides, the CDR3 is TGTGCCAGCGGTCCCGACAGGGTGGAAGAGACCCAGTACTTC.

V usage is TRBV27 and J usage is TRBJ2-7; D call uncertain. The CDR3 contains 12 residues. Trimming left V 7 bases short and J 6 bases short, with 13 bases between. Germline V lookup: CDR1 MNHEY, CDR2 SMNVEV (reference sequence). CDR3 sequence: CASNRPQGEQYF. CDR3 in DNA: TGTGCCAGCAACAGACCTCAAGGCGAGCAGTACTTC.

The rearrangement uses TRBV9 and TRBJ2-2; possibly TRBD1 for D (6 bases). V was trimmed by 0 bases and J by 3 bases, leaving 9 bases between them. The CDR3 is 15 amino acids. Germline V gives CDR1 SGDLS, CDR2 YYNGEE. The CDR3 reads CASSVADRDTGELFF. Written as DNA, the CDR3 is TGTGCCAGCAGCGTAGCGGACAGAGACACCGGGGAGCTGTTTTTT.

V gene TRBV5-1 combines with J gene TRBJ2-7; D is uncertain. Trimming took off 4 bases at V and 0 bases at J, with 26 bases between the two ends. The CDR3 has 19 residues. In germline, CDR1 is SGHRS, CDR2 YFSETQ. The CDR3 bases are TGCGCCAGCAGCCGTTCGAGGAAGGTTGGAACGTGGTTCTCCTACGAGCAGTACTTC. Its protein product is CASSRSRKVGTWFSYEQYF.

This chain joins TRBV6-5 and TRBJ2-2; tentative D call: TRBD2 (5 bases). The V and J ends lost 2 bases and 3 bases respectively, with 10 bases between them. Germline V gene lookup returns CDR1 MNHEY and CDR2 SVGAGI. The CDR3 contains 15 residues. This CDR3 is CASSYDLRDTGELFF. CDR3 bases: TGTGCCAGCAGTTACGACCTGAGGGACACCGGGGAGCTGTTTTTT.

The CDR3 DNA follows: TGTGCCAGCAGCTTTACAGGGGCCAACGTCCTGACTTTC. This gives the protein CASSFTGANVLTF. V and J are TRBV5-4 and TRBJ2-6; D uncertain. Germline V lookup: CDR1 SGHNT, CDR2 YYREEE (reference sequence). This CDR3 is 13 amino acids long. V lost 2 bases and J 4 bases, leaving 4 bases between the germline ends.

This clone was picked up a small number of times. The V gene is TRBV5-5, the J gene TRBJ2-1; a possible D gene is TRBD2 (7 bases). The V gene's germline CDR1 is SGHKS and CDR2 YYEKEE (reference sequence). V dropped 0 bases and J dropped 3 bases, with 10 bases sitting between them. CDR3 length: 15 residues. CDR3: CASSLGGGLYNEQFF. For the CDR3, the DNA is TGTGCCAGCAGCTTGGGCGGGGGCCTCTACAATGAGCAGTTCTTC.

The J gene is TRBJ2-2, the V gene TRBV11-1; no clear D. The CDR3 length is 14 residues. V lost 3 bases to trimming and J lost 2 bases, with 7 bases between them. Germline CDR1 is SGHAT and CDR2 is FQDESV (reference sequence). The DNA for the CDR3 is TGTGCCAGCAGCTTGAGTTTTAACACCGGGGAGCTGTTTTTT. It translates to CASSLSFNTGELFF.

The chain couples TRBV30 to TRBJ2-7; 9 nucleotides agree with TRBD1. V shed 0 bases, J shed 6 bases, and the junction held 6 bases outside the gene matches. The CDR3 is 14 amino acids. In germline, CDR1 is GTSNPN, CDR2 SVGIG (reference sequence). Here the CDR3 reads CAWSVGTGSVEQYF. The CDR3 DNA is TGTGCCTGGAGTGTAGGGACAGGGTCGGTCGAGCAGTACTTC.

This clone was recorded a few times. The chain carries TRBV5-1 and TRBJ1-5; 7 positions match TRBD1. The V segment lost 4 bases and the J segment 2 bases; nucleotides outside the gene matches: 12. Germline V lookup: CDR1 SGHRS, CDR2 YFSETQ. The CDR3 runs to 17 residues. CDR3 protein: CASSPGTALGGNQPQHF. The DNA for the CDR3 is TGCGCCAGCAGCCCCGGGACAGCCCTAGGCGGCAATCAGCCCCAGCATTTT.

The chain joins TRBV28 to TRBJ2-1; 8 nucleotides match TRBD1. V was clipped by 9 bases and J by 2 bases; unmatched bases: 6. Germline CDR1 is MDHEN and CDR2 is SYDVKM. The CDR3 runs 14 residues. CDR3 amino acids: CASRTGSPYNEQFF. CDR3 sequence (DNA): TGTGCCAGTCGGACAGGGTCCCCCTACAATGAGCAGTTCTTC.

The sample holds a few counts of this clone. The V and J genes are TRBV9 and TRBJ2-7, with a tentative D call TRBD2 (6 bases). Germline CDR1 is SGDLS and CDR2 is YYNGEE. The length of the CDR3 is 15 residues. V was pared by 3 bases and J by 0 bases, with 13 bases between. CDR3 nucleotides: TGTGCCAGCAGCGCGGGGGTGTTGGGCTCCTACGAGCAGTACTTC. Encoded protein: CASSAGVLGSYEQYF. The whole variable domain, filled in from reference TRBV9 and TRBJ2-7, reads DSGVTQTPKHLITATGQRVTLRCSPRSGDLSVYWYQQSLDQGLQFLIQYYNGEERAKGNILERFSAQQFPDLHSELNLSSLELGDSALYFCASSAGVLGSYEQYFGPGTRLTVT.

For this clone: The junction departs from germline at one end; a sequencing error may be responsible. The V and J genes are TRBV29-1 and TRBJ2-3, with 9 bases fitting TRBD2. The CDR3 has 15 amino acids. The V gene's germline CDR1 is SQVTM and CDR2 ANQGSEA. CDR3 coding DNA: TGCAGCGTTTGGACTAGCGAGACTAGCACAGATACACAGTATTTT. Protein: CSVWTSETSTDTQYF.

This clone came up a few times. This chain links TRBV6-5 with TRBJ1-5; D is perhaps TRBD1 (5 bases). V lost 5 bases and J lost 3, with 14 bases in between. Germline V gene sequence: CDR1 MNHEY, CDR2 SVGAGI. This CDR3 is 15 amino acids long. CDR3: CASSAQGLSNQPQHF. In nucleotides, the CDR3 is TGTGCCAGCAGTGCCCAGGGACTTTCCAATCAGCCCCAGCATTTT.

The chain couples TRBV5-4 to TRBJ2-7; D is perhaps TRBD2 (6 bases). Between the trimmed V and J ends, which lost 1 base and 5 bases, there was a span of 13 bases. This CDR3 has 14 residues. Germline loops: CDR1 SGHNT, CDR2 YYREEE (reference sequence). The CDR3 DNA reads as TGTGCCAGCAGCTTGATCGGGGGAAGGAACGAGCAGTACTTC. This codes for CASSLIGGRNEQYF. The full variable domain, with the rest looked up from reference TRBV5-4 and TRBJ2-7, is ETGVTQSPTHLIKTRGQQVTLRCSSQSGHNTVSWYQQALGQGPQFIFQYYREEENGRGNFPPRFSGLQFPNYSSELNVNALELDDSALYLCASSLIGGRNEQYFGPGTRLTVT.

The chain uses TRBV5-1 and TRBJ1-5; 10 bases are a match to TRBD1. J was trimmed by 7 bases and V by 4 bases; bases with no gene match: 14. Germline assignment: CDR1 SGHRS and CDR2 YFSETQ. The CDR3 is made up of 17 amino acids. For the CDR3, the DNA is TGCGCCAGCAGCGGGCGACAGGGGGCGAACTGGACCCAGCCCCAGCATTTT. Its translation: CASSGRQGANWTQPQHF.

The table lists this clone with a few counts. J is TRBJ2-5 and V is TRBV5-8, with 10 nucleotides matching TRBD2. The CDR3 has 15 residues. Unmatched junction bases numbered 2, after V lost 3 bases and J lost 0 bases. The germline gives CDR1 SGHTS, CDR2 YDEGEE. The CDR3: CASSSGTSDQETQYF. For the CDR3, the DNA is TGTGCCAGCAGCTCCGGGACTAGCGACCAAGAGACCCAGTACTTC.

The chain couples TRBV19 to TRBJ1-4; 10 nucleotides line up with TRBD1. Per the germline V gene, CDR1 is LNHDA and CDR2 is SQIVND (reference sequence). V shed 5 bases and J 7 bases; nucleotides not matched to a gene: 7. CDR3 length: 15 residues. CDR3 sequence: CASSALTGGSEKLFF. The DNA for the CDR3 is TGTGCCAGTAGTGCCCTGACAGGGGGCAGTGAAAAACTGTTTTTT.

The chain uses TRBV5-6 and TRBJ2-3; D ambiguous. The germline V and J ends were trimmed by 0 bases and 2 bases, with 7 bases remaining between them. The CDR3 is 14 amino acids. Germline-derived CDR1 and CDR2 are SGHDT and YYEEEE. CDR3 amino acids: CASSLDGSTDTQYF. The CDR3 DNA reads as TGTGCCAGCAGCTTGGACGGTTCCACAGATACGCAGTATTTT.

This clone was seen only once. V is TRBV7-6 and J is TRBJ2-3, with unresolved D. Germline lookup yields CDR1 SGHVS and CDR2 FNYEAQ. V gave up 0 bases and J gave up 0 bases, with 10 bases separating them. The CDR3 has 16 amino acids. The CDR3 reads CASSLALQASTDTQYF. The CDR3 DNA is TGTGCCAGCAGCTTAGCGTTGCAAGCTAGCACAGATACGCAGTATTTT.

The V and J genes are TRBV6-6 and TRBJ1-1; D remains ambiguous. The CDR3 covers 12 residues. Trimming stripped 6 bases from V and 4 bases from J, with 9 bases between. CDR1 and CDR2 (germline): MNHNY, SVGAGI (reference sequence). The CDR3 DNA reads as TGTGCCAGCAGCCTCACGGTCACTGAAGCTTTCTTT. It specifies CASSLTVTEAFF.

In its sample, this clone was seen a few times. This chain uses TRBV5-4 with TRBJ1-1, with D possibly matching TRBD1 (6 bases). Germline CDR1 is SGHNT and CDR2 is YYREEE (reference sequence). The CDR3 extends over 14 amino acids. The germline V and J ends were trimmed by 2 bases and 3 bases, with 11 bases remaining between them. CDR3 loop: CASSFLYRDTEAFF. The CDR3 DNA sequence: TGTGCCAGCAGCTTTCTTTACAGGGACACTGAAGCTTTCTTT.

CDR3 sequence reads: CASSGQVAISEKLFF. The DNA for the CDR3 is TGTGCCAGTAGTGGACAGGTAGCTATTAGTGAAAAACTGTTTTTT. This chain links TRBV19 with TRBJ1-4; 7 nucleotides agree with TRBD1. Germline V gene lookup returns CDR1 LNHDA and CDR2 SQIVND (reference sequence). The CDR3 covers 15 residues. The ends lost 5 bases at V and 7 bases at J; junction bases unmatched: 10.